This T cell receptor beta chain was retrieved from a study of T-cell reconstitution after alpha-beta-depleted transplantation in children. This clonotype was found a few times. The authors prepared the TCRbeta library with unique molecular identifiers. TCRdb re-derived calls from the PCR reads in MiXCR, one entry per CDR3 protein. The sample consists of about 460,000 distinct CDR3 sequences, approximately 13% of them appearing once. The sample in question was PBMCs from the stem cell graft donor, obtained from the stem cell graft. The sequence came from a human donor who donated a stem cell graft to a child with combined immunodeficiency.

DNA for the CDR3: TGCGCCAGCAGCCAGGAGGACAGGGCGTTCCTAACTGACTATGGCTACACCTTC. Its translation: CASSQEDRAFLTDYGYTF. V is TRBV4-3 and J is TRBJ1-2; 8 bases map to TRBD1. The CDR3 length is 18 residues. Trimming removed 3 bases from V and 3 bases from J; junction bases left unmatched: 15. The germline CDR1 and CDR2 sequences are LGHNA and YSLEER.